This TCR beta chain was sequenced for a study of a mutant IDH1 vaccine in newly diagnosed glioma. The germline CDR1 and CDR2 sequences are MNHNS and SASEGT. Trimming took 4 bases from V and 1 from J, leaving 21 bases between them. CDR3 size: 18 residues. Time point reported: week 11, during vaccination. Each dose of the vaccine consisted of 300 ug of mutant IDH1 20-mer peptide, with topical imiquimod. Concerning this clone itself: Antigen specificity is unknown.

The assay was immunoSEQ multiplex PCR, and TCRdb's table has in-frame clones only and misses some. The data show 20,000 to 25,000 clones, 70% to 85% seen once. The rearrangement uses TRBV6-1 and TRBJ2-3; D is possibly TRBD1 (5 bases). The sequence was obtained from a man aged 35 to 55 with glioma. The starting material was PBMCs, obtained from a glioma patient whose treatment included an IDH1 peptide vaccine. The chain's CDR3 is CASSVTRRGNDRTDTQYF. DNA of the CDR3: TGTGCCAGCAGTGTAACACGTAGGGGCAATGATCGCACAGATACGCAGTATTTT.